The source of this TCR beta chain is a study of CD4 and CD8 cells across lung adenocarcinoma regions. The patients had localized lung adenocarcinoma, a non-small cell subtype. In TCRdb, the PCR reads were re-called with MiXCR into one record per CDR3 protein. Of about 27,000 distinct CDR3 sequences listed, about 50% are singletons. Germline trimming cut 6 bases from V and 9 bases from J; bases unmatched to any gene: 9. The CDR3 loop spans 14 amino acids. Germline loops: CDR1 WSHSY, CDR2 SAAADI. This clonotype was sampled from a male donor with lung adenocarcinoma. The CD4 and CD8 labels of this study may be unreliable. This sequence joins TRBV10-2 and TRBJ2-3; 10 nucleotides agree with TRBD2. Sequencing was performed on CD8+ T cells from the center of a lung tumor. This CDR3 is CASRASGGTNTQYF. The CDR3 DNA follows: TGCGCCAGCAGGGCTAGCGGGGGCACAAACACGCAGTATTTT.